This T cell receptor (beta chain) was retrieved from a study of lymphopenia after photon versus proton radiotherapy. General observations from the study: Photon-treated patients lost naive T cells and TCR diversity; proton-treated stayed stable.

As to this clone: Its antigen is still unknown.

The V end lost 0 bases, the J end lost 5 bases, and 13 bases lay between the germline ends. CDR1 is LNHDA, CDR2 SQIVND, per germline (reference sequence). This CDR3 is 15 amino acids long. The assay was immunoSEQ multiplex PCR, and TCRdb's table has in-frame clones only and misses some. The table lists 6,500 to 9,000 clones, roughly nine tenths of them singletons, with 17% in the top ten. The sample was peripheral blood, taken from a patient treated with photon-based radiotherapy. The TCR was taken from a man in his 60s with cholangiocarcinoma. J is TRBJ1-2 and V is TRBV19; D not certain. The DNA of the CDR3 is TGTGCCAGTAGTATAGATCGCACAGCAACTTATGGCTACACCTTC. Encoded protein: CASSIDRTATYGYTF.